The clone carrying this T cell receptor (beta chain) was seen a few times. Antigen: not known. It was through 5'RACE template switching that TCR cDNA was made, with a universal primer site and UMIs added. TCRdb reprocessed the 5' RACE reads with MiXCR, giving one entry per CDR3 protein. This table has some 260,000 distinct CDR3 sequences, around 5.3% appearing once. These data are taken from a study of T cells after yellow fever vaccination. At the level of the study: The fractions with low cell numbers were processed using SMART-Seq v4 Ultra Low Input.

Study-wide results and limits: Overlap between CD4 and CD8 compartments was detected for a small share of clonotypes. Reappearing after the booster were most of the clones from primary vaccination (roughly 96% CD4, 70% to 90% CD8).

The TCR originated in a man between 18 and 29 years old who received the YFV17D yellow fever vaccine. The specimen comprised CD4+ T cells sorted from PBMCs, sampled on the day of the yellow fever booster vaccination.

The CDR3 sequence is CASSPATGTAVWEAFF. CDR3 DNA: TGTGCCAGCTCACCAGCAACCGGGACAGCGGTTTGGGAAGCTTTCTTT. J is TRBJ1-1 and V is TRBV18; 7 bases align to TRBD1. The CDR3 is made up of 16 amino acids. After removal of 2 bases from V and 8 bases from J, the junction contained 14 bases not matched to a gene. Germline assignment: CDR1 KGHSH and CDR2 LQKENI.